This TCR beta chain was documented in a study of blood T cell repertoires in COVID-19. Here immunoSEQ multiplex PCR was the method, and the copy in TCRdb shows in-frame clones only, minus some. The table shows 150,000 to 200,000 clones, with roughly 80% occurring only once. The germline V gene has CDR1 MNHNY and CDR2 SVGAGI (reference sequence). The CDR3 runs to 13 residues. V lost 11 bases and J lost 2, with 15 bases in between. The origin of this receptor is a woman in her forties or fifties who had recovered from COVID-19. The chain is built from TRBV6-6 and TRBJ1-2; tentative D call: TRBD1 (6 bases). Material for sequencing was PBMCs or T cells enriched from blood (not recorded which). CDR3 coding DNA: TGTGCCGGCGCCGTCCAGGGGAACTATGGCTACACCTTC. Protein: CAGAVQGNYGYTF.